Listed below are T cell receptor beta chains from one sample, sequenced in a study of regulatory T cells in long-lasting Graves disease. TCRdb re-called the multiplex PCR reads through MiXCR, storing one row per CDR3 protein. The sample has approximately 270,000 distinct CDR3 sequences, about 20% seen once. The same sample was also used in a study of T cells in Graves' hyperthyroidism and ophthalmopathy.

The source material was peripheral blood mononuclear cells (PBMCs), sampled at new diagnosis, from a patient treated with antithyroid drugs. These receptors all stem from a woman aged 25 to 39 with Graves disease. CDR3s include the opening cysteine and the closing phenylalanine or tryptophan. D genes are given only for firm matches. Clone size, where shown, is once, few, many, or a class for clones that have expanded.

j_gene,v_gene,d_gene,abundance,CDR3aa,CDR3nt
TRBJ1-2,TRBV6-1,TRBD1,.,CAGRKQGPGDYGYTF,TGTGCCGGCAGAAAACAGGGGCCTGGGGACTATGGCTACACCTTC
TRBJ2-3,TRBV20-1,TRBD1,many,CSATLTGVRGTQYF,TGCAGTGCCACGCTAACAGGGGTCCGGGGAACGCAGTATTTT
TRBJ2-7,TRBV4-1,TRBD1,few,CASSRNRGLDEQYF,TGCGCCAGCAGCCGGAACAGGGGGCTTGACGAGCAGTACTTC
TRBJ1-1,TRBV6-1,.,many,CASSESGRNTEAFF,TGTGCCAGCAGTGAATCAGGCAGGAACACTGAAGCTTTCTTT
TRBJ1-6,TRBV15,.,many,CATSRGVGQGNSPLHF,TGTGCCACCAGCAGAGGGGTAGGCCAGGGGAATTCACCCCTCCACTTT
TRBJ2-4,TRBV7-2,.,many,CASSLNTRVIQYF,TGTGCCAGCAGCTTAAATACACGAGTCATTCAGTACTTC
TRBJ1-3,TRBV10-3,.,few,CAISAKTGDSGNTIYF,TGTGCCATCAGTGCAAAGACAGGTGACTCTGGAAACACCATATATTTT
TRBJ2-7,TRBV7-2,.,.,CASKEGGPHEQYF,TGTGCCAGCAAAGAAGGGGGGCCCCACGAGCAGTACTTC
TRBJ1-5,TRBV14,TRBD1,many,CASSPRIWTGALYSNQPQHF,TGTGCCAGCAGCCCTCGGATCTGGACAGGGGCCCTATATAGCAATCAGCCCCAGCATTTT
TRBJ1-1,TRBV5-1,TRBD1,many,CASRHGQGMDSPAGAKAFF,TGCGCCAGCAGACACGGACAGGGTATGGACTCGCCCGCAGGGGCAAAAGCTTTCTTT
TRBJ2-7,TRBV2,TRBD1,many,CASTGAGGMPEQYF,TGTGCCAGCACAGGGGCAGGGGGTATGCCCGAGCAGTACTTC
TRBJ1-1,TRBV6-1,TRBD1,many,CASSQTGMTEAFF,TGTGCCAGCAGTCAGACAGGGATGACTGAAGCTTTCTTT
TRBJ1-4,TRBV7-2,.,many,CASSLVGFNEKLFF,TGTGCCAGCAGCCTAGTTGGGTTTAATGAAAAACTGTTTTTT
TRBJ2-2,TRBV15,TRBD2,many,CATSTEVFSGGANTGELFF,TGTGCCACCAGCACCGAGGTCTTTAGCGGGGGCGCGAACACCGGGGAGCTGTTTTTT
TRBJ1-3,TRBV11-2,.,many,CASSLIFQTSGNTIYF,TGTGCCAGCAGCTTAATCTTCCAGACCTCTGGAAACACCATATATTTT
TRBJ2-7,TRBV7-2,TRBD2,many,CASSLTPGRGEQYF,TGTGCCAGCAGCTTAACCCCAGGGCGGGGGGAGCAGTACTTC
TRBJ2-7,TRBV28,TRBD1,.,CASSVGDSSSYEQYF,TGTGCCAGCAGCGTCGGGGACAGTTCATCCTACGAGCAGTACTTC
TRBJ2-5,TRBV28,.,.,CASSGRFYETQYF,TGTGCCAGCAGCGGTCGTTTTTACGAGACCCAGTACTTC
TRBJ2-3,TRBV7-2,TRBD2,.,CASSLATSVGSDTQYF,TGTGCCAGCAGCCTCGCGACTAGCGTGGGCTCAGATACGCAGTATTTT
TRBJ1-5,TRBV20-1,.,many,CSASPVHNQPQHF,TGCAGTGCTTCCCCCGTCCACAATCAGCCCCAGCATTTT
TRBJ2-5,TRBV7-2,TRBD1,.,CASSSGQGLGETQYF,TGTGCCAGCAGCTCTGGACAGGGGCTAGGGGAGACCCAGTACTTC
TRBJ1-2,TRBV6-1,.,many,CASSSQLREANYGYTF,TGTGCCAGCAGTAGTCAACTAAGGGAGGCGAACTATGGCTACACCTTC
TRBJ1-2,TRBV2,.,many,CASSGLRGRDYGYTF,TGTGCCAGCAGTGGCCTCCGGGGGAGAGACTATGGCTACACCTTC
TRBJ2-5,TRBV13,TRBD2,.,CASSDPSGETQYF,TGTGCCAGCAGCGACCCTAGCGGGGAGACCCAGTACTTC